This T cell receptor beta chain stems from a study of neurological immune-mediated disorders. Sorted libraries drew on under 1.3 million CD4+ or CD8+ T cells. General study findings and limits: Across subjects, expanded clones had no CDR3 amino acid sequences in common, pointing to private repertoires in all groups.

Each TCR transcript was tagged with a 10-nucleotide random UMI during 5'RACE. Per sequencing run, 15-18 subjects together gave over 170 million TCR-beta sequences. One entry per CDR3 protein results from TCRdb running MiXCR on the 5' RACE reads. The sample has just under 40,000 distinct CDR3 sequences; just under 7.5% are singletons. Germline-derived CDR1 and CDR2 are DFQATT and SNEGSKA (reference sequence). CDR3 length: 13 amino acids. V shed 3 bases and J 6 bases; nucleotides not matched to a gene: 7. This clonotype showed up many times. Antigen: not known. The TCR comes from a man aged 45-65 years in good health. The sample taken for sequencing was CD4+ T cells from blood. V and J are TRBV20-1 and TRBJ1-2, with 7 bases identical to TRBD1. The CDR3 is CSASKGARDGYTF. Written as DNA, the CDR3 is TGCAGTGCTAGTAAGGGGGCGCGGGATGGCTACACCTTC.